Below, 29 T cell receptor beta chains from the same sample are listed, as sequenced in a study of blood T cell repertoires in COVID-19. The data were produced by immunoSEQ multiplex PCR, yet TCRdb's version contains in-frame clones alone and is incomplete. The table shows about 120,000 clones, with around four fifths occurring only once. Sample: peripheral blood. These receptors were taken from a man between 60 and 70 years old with acute or convalescent COVID-19.

There are a few counts of this clone. V usage is TRBV13 and J usage is TRBJ1-2; TRBD1 matches 9 bases. CDR1 PRHDT and CDR2 FYEKMQ come from the germline V gene (reference sequence). With V trimmed by 5 bases and J by 3 bases, 7 bases remained unmatched. This CDR3 spans 15 amino acids. CDR3 region: CASSPPDRGDYGYTF. For the CDR3, the DNA is TGTGCCAGCAGCCCGCCGGACAGGGGAGACTATGGCTACACCTTC. The full variable domain, completed using reference TRBV13 and TRBJ1-2, is AAGVIQSPRHLIKEKRETATLKCYPIPRHDTVYWYQQGPGQDPQFLISFYEKMQSDKGSIPDRFSAQQFSDYHSELNMSSLELGDSALYFCASSPPDRGDYGYTFGSGTRLTVV.

This clone showed up just a few times. V and J are TRBV20-1 and TRBJ1-1, with D maybe TRBD1 (5 bases). The CDR3 has 15 amino acids. Trimming shortened V by 3 bases and J by 1 base, and 15 bases separated the two germline ends. Germline V gene sequence: CDR1 DFQATT, CDR2 SNEGSKA (reference sequence). CDR3 in amino acids: CSASNVDQGNTEAFF. DNA of the CDR3: TGCAGTGCTAGTAATGTGGACCAGGGGAACACTGAAGCTTTCTTT.

This chain links TRBV3-1 (or the pseudogene TRBV3-2) with TRBJ1-1, with 12 bases matching TRBD1. The CDR3 runs 16 residues. The germline gives CDR1 LGHDT, CDR2 YNNKEL (reference sequence). The junction had 12 bases not matched to a gene; V was cut back by 4 bases and J by 9 bases. The CDR3 nucleotides are TGTGCCAGCAGCCCTATGTCGGGACAGGGGGCGAATAAAGCTTTCTTT. Translation: CASSPMSGQGANKAFF.

This clone was picked up a small number of times. V and J are TRBV2 and TRBJ2-2; possibly TRBD2 for D (6 bases). The V end lost 4 bases, the J end lost 6 bases, and 15 bases lay between the germline ends. Germline values: CDR1 SNHLY, CDR2 FYNNEI. CDR3 length: 15 residues. The CDR3 here is CASSVLGSGAGELFF. The CDR3 nucleotides are TGTGCCAGCAGTGTCCTCGGGTCGGGGGCCGGGGAGCTGTTTTTT.

V gene TRBV9 combines with J gene TRBJ2-3; D ambiguous. The length of the CDR3 is 14 residues. CDR1 SGDLS and CDR2 YYNGEE come from the germline V gene. V was trimmed by 0 bases and J by 8 bases, leaving 13 bases between them. The CDR3 region is CASSVASSAGTQYF. CDR3 nucleotides: TGTGCCAGCAGCGTAGCTTCTAGTGCCGGTACGCAGTATTTT.

The chain joins TRBV24-1 to TRBJ1-1; D not certain. The germline gives CDR1 KGHDR, CDR2 SFDVKD. V lost 4 bases to trimming and J lost 7 bases, with 18 bases between them. The CDR3 spans 15 residues. The DNA of the CDR3 is TGTGCCACCAGTGACCCCGGGAGGGCCGGCAATGAAGCTTTCTTT. Residues: CATSDPGRAGNEAFF.

This chain connects TRBV11-2 to TRBJ2-2, with TRBD2 matching over 7 bases. The V segment lost 7 bases and the J segment 7 bases; nucleotides outside the gene matches: 6. Germline CDR1 reads SGHAT; CDR2 reads FQNNGV. The CDR3 consists of 13 residues. As DNA, the CDR3 is TGTGCCAGCACCGTAGCGGGTGTCGGGGAGCTGTTTTTT. Translated, it gives CASTVAGVGELFF.

The gene calls are TRBV28 and TRBJ1-5; 10 bases are a match to TRBD1. CDR3 length equals 13 residues. V lost 7 bases and J lost 5; bases outside the gene matches: 2. CDR1 MDHEN and CDR2 SYDVKM come from the germline V gene. The CDR3 is CASMGQGYQPQHF. The CDR3 DNA follows: TGTGCCAGCATGGGACAGGGGTATCAGCCCCAGCATTTT.

The genes are TRBV5-8 and TRBJ1-2; 7 nucleotides line up with TRBD1. The CDR3 is made up of 14 amino acids. CDR1 is SGHTS, CDR2 YDEGEE, per germline. Trimming at V came to 6 bases and at J to 8 bases, leaving 13 bases not matched to a gene. In DNA form, the CDR3 reads TGTGCCAGCACTCTAAGGGCACAGGGGCACGGCTACACCTTC. This translates into CASTLRAQGHGYTF.

This clone was observed a handful of times. The chain has TRBV9 and TRBJ2-1; possible D gene TRBD2, 6 bases. The CDR3 has 15 amino acids. Germline V lookup: CDR1 SGDLS, CDR2 YYNGEE. Trimming cost V 0 bases and J 9 bases, with 16 bases left between them. This CDR3 reads CASSVVISGSPEQFF. The CDR3 nucleotides are TGTGCCAGCAGCGTAGTTATATCCGGGAGCCCTGAGCAGTTCTTC.

V gene TRBV27 combines with J gene TRBJ2-2; 9 bases fit TRBD2. The J segment lost 4 bases and the V segment lost 1 base, leaving 7 bases of the junction unmatched. The CDR3 totals 17 residues. Germline-derived CDR1 and CDR2 are MNHEY and SMNVEV (reference sequence). The CDR3 reads CASSLWFSGGLTGELFF. In nucleotides, the CDR3 is TGTGCCAGCAGTTTATGGTTTAGCGGGGGACTCACCGGGGAGCTGTTTTTT.

This chain links TRBV19 with TRBJ2-1; 7 positions match TRBD2. The CDR3 spans 16 residues. Trimming took 3 bases from V and 0 from J; bases not matched to a gene: 5. Germline V gene data show CDR1 as LNHDA and CDR2 as SQIVND (reference sequence). The CDR3 nucleotides are TGTGCCAGTAGTATTGGATTAGCGGGCTCCTACAATGAGCAGTTCTTC. Amino acid sequence: CASSIGLAGSYNEQFF.

The CDR3: CASSTRGHTNHAADTQYF. The CDR3 region has the DNA TGTGCCAGCAGCACACGGGGTCATACGAATCACGCGGCAGATACGCAGTATTTT. The chain has TRBV9 and TRBJ2-3, with D perhaps TRBD2 (5 bases). The germline CDR1 and CDR2 sequences are SGDLS and YYNGEE. The ends were cut back, 4 bases at V and 4 bases at J, with 25 bases in the middle. The CDR3 extends over 18 amino acids.

The CDR3 DNA sequence: TGTGCCAGCAGTTTAAGTCCGACAGGGGGCACTAATGAAAAACTGTTTTTT. Its protein product is CASSLSPTGGTNEKLFF. The gene calls are TRBV27 and TRBJ1-4; TRBD1 agrees at 10 bases. After removal of 2 bases from V and 2 bases from J, the junction contained 5 bases not matched to a gene. The CDR3 spans 17 residues. From germline, CDR1 is MNHEY and CDR2 SMNVEV (reference sequence).

This clone was counted many times. The J gene is TRBJ1-2, the V gene TRBV7-9; D is uncertain. Trimming took off 0 bases at V and 5 bases at J, with 10 bases between the two ends. The CDR3 extends over 14 amino acids. The germline V gene encodes CDR1 SEHNR and CDR2 FQNEAQ (reference sequence). The CDR3 spells CASSLAAPGYGYTF. The CDR3 DNA reads TGTGCCAGCAGCTTAGCGGCCCCGGGGTATGGCTACACCTTC. The full variable domain, in which reference TRBV7-9 and TRBJ1-2 provide the parts outside the CDR3, is DTGVSQNPRHKITKRGQNVTFRCDPISEHNRLYWYRQTLGQGPEFLTYFQNEAQLEKSRLLSDRFSAERPKGSFSTLEIQRTEQGDSAMYLCASSLAAPGYGYTFGSGTRLTVV.

The CDR3 reads CASSFGTGVEQYF. The CDR3 region has the DNA TGTGCCAGCAGTTTTGGGACAGGGGTCGAGCAGTACTTC. V is TRBV12-3 or TRBV12-4 and J is TRBJ2-7; 10 bases align to TRBD1. The CDR3 covers 13 residues. V lost 3 bases to trimming and J lost 6 bases; unmatched junction nucleotides: 2.

The chain employs TRBV2 and TRBJ2-7; maybe TRBD2 (5 bases). Germline lookup yields CDR1 SNHLY and CDR2 FYNNEI. Trimming shortened V by 8 bases and J by 7 bases, and 15 bases separated the two germline ends. CDR3 length equals 12 residues. The CDR3 protein is CASDPGSGEQYF. The DNA for the CDR3 is TGTGCCAGCGATCCGGGGTCGGGGGAGCAGTACTTC.

This clone was counted only a few times. V and J are TRBV10-3 and TRBJ2-1; D might be TRBD2 (6 bases). CDR3 size: 15 residues. Trimming stripped 2 bases from V and 6 bases from J, with 14 bases between. Germline-derived CDR1 and CDR2 are ENHRY and SYGVKD. The CDR3, as DNA: TGTGCCATCAGTGAGCGGATCCGGGAGTTCAATGAGCAGTTCTTC. Translating gives CAISERIREFNEQFF.

The chain uses TRBV6-5 and TRBJ1-1, with D hard to call. CDR1 and CDR2 from the germline V gene are MNHEY and SVGAGI. The CDR3 has 13 residues. V was cut by 2 bases and J by 6 bases, with 10 bases left in between. CDR3 DNA: TGTGCCAGCAGTTACAATGGGCTCTCTGAAGCTTTCTTT. Translation: CASSYNGLSEAFF.

This clone came up a few times. The chain combines TRBV6-5 with TRBJ2-7, with D possibly TRBD2 on 7 matching bases. CDR3 length: 13 amino acids. V was cut by 6 bases and J by 5 bases, with 14 bases left in between. Germline CDR1 and CDR2: MNHEY and SVGAGI. In nucleotides, the CDR3 is TGTGCCAGCAGACCCCCGGGGGGCAACGAGCAGTACTTC. Residues: CASRPPGGNEQYF.

The V gene is TRBV25-1, the J gene TRBJ1-4; 7 nucleotides agree with TRBD1. Germline V CDR1 and CDR2: MGHDK, SYGVNS. The CDR3 consists of 15 residues. With 4 bases clipped from V and 3 bases from J, the junction kept 5 bases outside the gene matches. The CDR3 loop is CASSARQGANEKLFF. The CDR3 region has the DNA TGTGCCAGCAGTGCCCGACAGGGAGCTAATGAAAAACTGTTTTTT.

The V gene is TRBV3-1 (or the pseudogene TRBV3-2), the J gene TRBJ2-1, with 12 positions matching TRBD1. CDR3 size: 15 residues. Unmatched junction bases numbered 14, after V lost 5 bases and J lost 15 bases. Germline-derived CDR1 and CDR2 are LGHDT and YNNKEL (reference sequence). The CDR3 DNA follows: TGTGCCAGCAGCATGCTCCGGGACAGGGGGCAAGTTCGGTTCTTC. This encodes CASSMLRDRGQVRFF.

The V and J genes are TRBV6-5 and TRBJ2-7; TRBD2 matches at 7 bases. The germline V gene encodes CDR1 MNHEY and CDR2 SVGAGI. The junction had 7 bases not matched to a gene; V was cut back by 5 bases and J by 0 bases. The CDR3 is 15 amino acids. Here the CDR3 reads CASSTAAGSSYEQYF. The CDR3 DNA follows: TGTGCCAGCAGTACAGCAGCGGGGAGCTCCTACGAGCAGTACTTC.

This clone appeared a single time. The chain couples TRBV15 to TRBJ2-5; 7 nucleotides align to TRBD1. CDR1 LNHNV and CDR2 YYDKDF come from the germline V gene (reference sequence). This CDR3 spans 15 amino acids. J lost 1 base, V lost 0 bases, and 2 bases had no gene match. CDR3 nucleotide sequence: TGTGCCACCAGCAGAGAGAACAGGGGCCAAGAGACCCAGTACTTC. Amino acids: CATSRENRGQETQYF.

The gene calls are TRBV30 and TRBJ2-1; TRBD2 matches 8 bases. The CDR3 covers 15 residues. Germline lookup yields CDR1 GTSNPN and CDR2 SVGIG (reference sequence). J lost 3 bases, V lost 3 bases, and 7 bases had no gene match. CDR3 coding DNA: TGTGCCTGGAGGGGCGGGGGGACCGTCTACAATGAGCAGTTCTTC. This encodes CAWRGGGTVYNEQFF. The entire variable domain, with the rest obtained from reference TRBV30 and TRBJ2-1, is as follows: SQTIHQWPATLVQPVGSPLSLECTVEGTSNPNLYWYRQAAGRGLQLLFYSVGIGQISSEVPQNLSASRPQDRQFILSSKKLLLSDSGFYLCAWRGGGTVYNEQFFGPGTRLTVL.

In this sample, this clone turned up a few times. The chain uses TRBV28 and TRBJ1-2, with D maybe TRBD1 (5 bases). V was pared by 3 bases and J by 7 bases, with 18 bases between. This CDR3 is 15 amino acids long. CDR1 is MDHEN and CDR2 is SYDVKM in the germline V gene. This chain's CDR3 is CASSLALAGRGGYTF. The CDR3 DNA reads as TGTGCCAGCAGTTTGGCTCTTGCGGGGCGAGGTGGCTACACCTTC.

The V call is TRBV15, the J call TRBJ1-4, with TRBD1 matching over 7 bases. Germline lookup yields CDR1 LNHNV and CDR2 YYDKDF (reference sequence). The junction had 8 bases not matched to a gene; V was cut back by 5 bases and J by 2 bases. The CDR3 is 16 residues long. CDR3 nucleotides: TGTGCCACCAGCCACAGGGGAAGAGGGACTAATGAAAAACTGTTTTTT. It codes for CATSHRGRGTNEKLFF.

V is TRBV5-1 and J is TRBJ1-2; no clear D. Germline CDR1 SGHRS, CDR2 YFSETQ. CDR3 length: 12 residues. Trimming took off 5 bases at V and 5 bases at J, with 10 bases between the two ends. This CDR3 reads CASSYDTYGYTF. CDR3 DNA: TGCGCCAGCAGTTACGACACATATGGCTACACCTTC.

This chain uses TRBV4-2 with TRBJ1-2; perhaps TRBD1 as D (5 bases). This CDR3 contains 14 residues. CDR1 is LGHNA and CDR2 is YNFKEQ in the germline V gene. The ends were cut back, 0 bases at V and 4 bases at J, with 9 bases in the middle. The CDR3 loop reads CASSQDPGRYGYTF. The CDR3 DNA reads TGTGCCAGCAGCCAAGATCCAGGGCGCTATGGCTACACCTTC.